This TCR beta chain emerged from a study of cytomegalovirus exposure and HLA in healthy donors. Study-level points and caveats: Later analysis identified a missense DCLRE1C variant that was linked to TCR beta V- and J-gene trimming. Later analysis showed TCR association rates varying by HLA locus, highest for DRB1 and lowest for HLA-C. Later on, analysis showed that most CMV-associated TCR beta chains appeared to be HLA-restricted.

Turning to this clone: No antigen is known for it.

The PCR made use of 60 Vbeta and 13 Jbeta primers. In the authors' workflow: Later work found approximately 80 million unique TCR beta chains, with 9 million to 13 million shared. Clones were read by immunoSEQ multiplex PCR, and TCRdb kept only the in-frame ones, dropping some. V, J and clone size derive from that table, while D and trimming were established from the DNA sequence. The sample includes 95,000 to 100,000 clones, approximately 78% of them seen just once. CDR3 size: 15 residues. Per the germline V gene, CDR1 is SGHRS and CDR2 is YFSETQ. V gave up 0 bases and J gave up 5 bases, with 12 bases separating them.

This chain joins TRBV5-1 and TRBJ1-3, with D unresolved. The TCR was taken from an older woman in good health and CMV-seronegative. The sequenced sample consisted of PBMCs. The CDR3 DNA reads as TGCGCCAGCAGCTTGGGTGGGCTAACCCGAAACACCATATATTTT. This gives the protein CASSLGGLTRNTIYF.